This T cell receptor beta chain was recovered during a study of low-dose radiotherapy and immunotherapy resistance in tumors. This clonotype was detected ten times or more. Priming of first-strand cDNA relied on TRAV- and TRBV-specific primers (covering alpha and beta chains). Using a constant-region primer together with a V-primer adapter, TCRs were subjected to 15 to 20 PCR cycles of amplification. TCRdb recomputed calls from the reads with MiXCR, one row per CDR3 protein. The data contain tens of thousands of distinct CDR3 sequences, roughly 17% of them singletons. This CDR3 is 15 amino acids long. Trimming pared 5 bases from V and 7 bases from J, leaving 18 bases between. Germline CDR1 MNHEY, CDR2 SVGEGT. Time point defined: after trial treatment. Treatment specified: LDRT plus nivolumab, ipilimumab, low-dose cyclophosphamide and aspirin (RACIN trial). Along with nivolumab and ipilimumab, donors received aspirin, low-dose cyclophosphamide and low-dose radiotherapy.

Sequenced material: PBMCs, taken after low-dose radiotherapy plus immunotherapy. The sequence was collected from a male donor with prostate cancer. The rearrangement links TRBV6-2 or TRBV6-3 to TRBJ1-5; the D gene is possibly TRBD1 (6 bases). The CDR3, as DNA: TGTGCCAGCAGTCCCTCCGGGGGCGCAAGACAGCCCCAGCATTTT. Translation gives CASSPSGGARQPQHF.